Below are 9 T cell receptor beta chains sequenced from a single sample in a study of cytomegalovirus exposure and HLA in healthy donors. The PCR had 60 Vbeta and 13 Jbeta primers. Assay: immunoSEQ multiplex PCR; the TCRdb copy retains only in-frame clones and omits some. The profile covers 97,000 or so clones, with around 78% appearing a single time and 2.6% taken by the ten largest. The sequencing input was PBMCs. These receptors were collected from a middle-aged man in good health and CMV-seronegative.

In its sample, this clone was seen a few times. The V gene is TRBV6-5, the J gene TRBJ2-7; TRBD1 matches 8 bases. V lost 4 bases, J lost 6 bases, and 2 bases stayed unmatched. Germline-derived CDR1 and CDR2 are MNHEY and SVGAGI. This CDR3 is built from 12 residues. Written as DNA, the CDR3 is TGTGCCAGCAGTTGGGGGACAGGCGAGCAGTACTTC. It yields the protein CASSWGTGEQYF.

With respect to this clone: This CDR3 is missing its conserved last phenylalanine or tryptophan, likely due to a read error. This CDR3 is CASKRGDYEQYL. The CDR3 nucleotides are TGTGCCAGCAAACGGGGGGACTACGAGCAGTACCTC. The chain carries TRBV7-3 and TRBJ2-7; 7 bases align to TRBD2. Germline V gives CDR1 SGHTA, CDR2 FQGTGA. V lost 7 bases to trimming and J lost 3 bases; unmatched junction nucleotides: 3. The length of the CDR3 is 12 residues.

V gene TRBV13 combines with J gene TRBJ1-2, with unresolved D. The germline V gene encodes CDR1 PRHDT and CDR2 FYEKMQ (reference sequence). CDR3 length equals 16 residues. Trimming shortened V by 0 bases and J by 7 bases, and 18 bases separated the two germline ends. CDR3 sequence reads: CASSLGATAHTSGYTF. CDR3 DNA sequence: TGTGCCAGCAGCTTAGGGGCCACGGCTCACACTAGTGGCTACACCTTC.

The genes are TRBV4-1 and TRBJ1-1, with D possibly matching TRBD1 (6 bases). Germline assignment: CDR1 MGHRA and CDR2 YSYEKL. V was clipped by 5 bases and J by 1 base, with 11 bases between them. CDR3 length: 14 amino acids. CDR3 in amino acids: CASSADSQNTEAFF. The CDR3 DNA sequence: TGCGCCAGCAGCGCGGACAGCCAGAACACTGAAGCTTTCTTT.

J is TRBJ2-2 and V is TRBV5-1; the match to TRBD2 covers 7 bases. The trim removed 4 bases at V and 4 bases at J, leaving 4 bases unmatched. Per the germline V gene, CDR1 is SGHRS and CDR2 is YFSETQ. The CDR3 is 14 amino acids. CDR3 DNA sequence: TGCGCCAGCAGCCGCGGGGGAGCCACCGGGGAGCTGTTTTTT. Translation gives CASSRGGATGELFF.

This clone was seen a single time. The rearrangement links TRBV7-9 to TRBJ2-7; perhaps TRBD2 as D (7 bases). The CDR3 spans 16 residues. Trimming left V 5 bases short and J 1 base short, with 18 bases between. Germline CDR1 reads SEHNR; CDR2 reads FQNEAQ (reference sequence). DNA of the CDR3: TGTGCCAGCAGCACCTTAGGGGGGGCTAATTCCTACGAGCAGTACTTC. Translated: CASSTLGGANSYEQYF.

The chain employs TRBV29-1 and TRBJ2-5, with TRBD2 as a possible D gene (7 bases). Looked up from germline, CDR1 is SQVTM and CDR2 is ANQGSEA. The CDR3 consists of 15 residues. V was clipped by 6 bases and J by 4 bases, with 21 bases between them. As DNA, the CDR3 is TGCAGCGTGCTTCGAGGCGGGGGCAGGGGAGAGACCCAGTACTTC. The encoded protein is CSVLRGGGRGETQYF.

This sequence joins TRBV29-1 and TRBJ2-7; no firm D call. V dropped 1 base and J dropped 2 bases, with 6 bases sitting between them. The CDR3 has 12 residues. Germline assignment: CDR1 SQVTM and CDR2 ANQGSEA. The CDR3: CSVEVTPYEQYF. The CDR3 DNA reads TGCAGCGTTGAAGTGACACCCTACGAGCAGTACTTC.

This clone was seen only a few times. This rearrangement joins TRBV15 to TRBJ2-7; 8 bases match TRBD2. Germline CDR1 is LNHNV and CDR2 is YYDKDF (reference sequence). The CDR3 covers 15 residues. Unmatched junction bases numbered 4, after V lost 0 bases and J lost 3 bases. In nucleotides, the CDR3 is TGTGCCACCAGCAGAGATGCGGGACTAGTCTACGAGCAGTACTTC. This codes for CATSRDAGLVYEQYF. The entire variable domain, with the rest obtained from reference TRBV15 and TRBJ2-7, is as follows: DAMVIQNPRYQVTQFGKPVTLSCSQTLNHNVMYWYQQKSSQAPKLLFHYYDKDFNNEADTPDNFQSRRPNTSFCFLDIRSPGLGDTAMYLCATSRDAGLVYEQYFGPGTRLTVT.